One sample yielded the 5 T cell receptor beta chains listed below, sequenced in a study of CD8 T cells in ankylosing spondylitis. General study results and limits: The study identified a TCR beta motif of several highly homologous variants that appeared characteristic of ankylosing spondylitis blood.

No antigen has been identified for these receptors. TCRdb redid the calling of the 5' RACE reads with MiXCR, one entry per CDR3 protein. The table has hundreds of thousands of distinct CDR3 sequences, over 9.5% seen once. Material: blood, either unsorted or a sorted T cell fraction (not recorded which). The receptors shown here come from a male donor with ankylosing spondylitis.

The chain is built from TRBV10-3 and TRBJ2-7, with 7 positions matching TRBD1. Germline CDR1 reads ENHRY; CDR2 reads SYGVKD. V trimming: 7 bases; J trimming: 3 bases; junction bases outside the gene matches: 3. The CDR3 extends over 12 amino acids. Here the CDR3 DNA reads TGTGCCATCAAGGGACAGCTCTACGAGCAGTACTTC. Its translation: CAIKGQLYEQYF.

This clonotype was seen a handful of times. The chain has TRBV16 and TRBJ2-1; perhaps TRBD2 as D (5 bases). Germline V CDR1 and CDR2: KGHSY, FQNENV. The CDR3 covers 15 residues. Trimming removed 3 bases at V and 8 bases at J, with 17 bases between. CDR3 nucleotides: TGTGCCAGCAGCCATCATGCGGGCAGGCCCGATGAGCAGTTCTTC. Translated, it gives CASSHHAGRPDEQFF.

The sample holds many counts of this clonotype. V gene TRBV20-1 combines with J gene TRBJ1-1; 12 nucleotides line up with TRBD1. This CDR3 spans 14 amino acids. Germline V gene lookup returns CDR1 DFQATT and CDR2 SNEGSKA (reference sequence). With 6 bases clipped from V and 7 bases from J, the junction kept 9 bases outside the gene matches. As DNA, the CDR3 is TGCAGTGCCGATGGGGACAGGGGGCGTAATGAAGCTTTCTTT. Encoded protein: CSADGDRGRNEAFF.

This clonotype was observed a few times. This chain connects TRBV6-1 to TRBJ1-6; 7 bases are a match to TRBD1. This CDR3 spans 13 amino acids. The germline gives CDR1 MNHNS, CDR2 SASEGT. V lost 8 bases, J lost 10 bases, and 8 bases stayed unmatched. The CDR3 DNA follows: TGTGCCAGCCGACAGGGTATCTGGTCACCCCTCCACTTT. This translates into CASRQGIWSPLHF.

In its sample, this clonotype was seen a few times. The chain is built from TRBV7-9 and TRBJ2-2; 9 bases match TRBD1. Germline assignment: CDR1 SEHNR and CDR2 FQNEAQ (reference sequence). Unmatched junction bases numbered 5, after V lost 4 bases and J lost 5 bases. This CDR3 has 15 amino acids. CDR3 bases: TGTGCCAGCAGCTCGACAGGGGGTAATACCGGGGAGCTGTTTTTT. Its protein is CASSSTGGNTGELFF.